Below, 20 T cell receptor beta chains from the same sample are listed, as sequenced in a study of CD8+ T cells in alopecia areata. RNA extraction was followed by reverse transcription into cDNA, which acted as the sequencing template. Here immunoSEQ multiplex PCR was the method, and the copy in TCRdb shows in-frame clones only, minus some. Sampling found more than 250,000 clones, none seen once. CD4, CD8alpha, NKG2D, NKG2ACE and other markers were used to sort pooled cutaneous lymph node cells. The sample consisted of CD4+ T cells sorted from a lymph node. The receptors derive from a C3H/HeJ mouse with alopecia areata. Strain MHC haplotype: H2-k.

Regarding this clone: Genes and germline come from the mouse. The sequence runs out 4 residues before the end of the CDR3; the remainder is reconstructed from the germline J gene. Other DNA sequences in this specimen translate into the identical CDR3. The gene calls are TRBV1 and TRBJ2-1; weak D call: TRBD1 (6 bases). The V gene's germline CDR1 is NSQYPW and CDR2 LRSPGD (reference sequence). Trimming cost V 1 base and J 4 bases, with 8 bases left between them. The length of the CDR3 is 14 residues. This CDR3 reads CTCSAGDNYAEQFF. The CDR3 bases that were read are TGCACCTGCAGTGCAGGGGACAATTATGCT.

On this clone: Germline and genes here are mouse. The read gets to within 4 residues of the CDR3 end, and the germline J gene fills in the rest. Other DNA sequences from this sample encode an identical CDR3 as well. J is TRBJ2-5 and V is TRBV29; a weak D match, TRBD1 (6 bases). Germline V gene sequence: CDR1 MSHET, CDR2 SYDVDS. Trimming removed 0 bases from V and 3 bases from J, with 7 bases in between. CDR3 length: 14 residues. Partial CDR3 DNA: TGTGCTAGCAGTTTATCGGGACAACAAGAC. Its translation: CASSLSGQQD. The complete CDR3 reads CASSLSGQQDTQYF. Full variable domain (missing parts from reference TRBV29 and TRBJ2-5): DMKVTQMPRYLIKRMGENVLLECGQDMSHETMYWYRQDPGLGLQLIYISYDVDSNSEGDIPKGYRVSRKKREHFSLILDSAKTNQTSVYFCASSLSGQQDTQYFGPGTRLLVL.

Concerning this clone itself: Mouse gene names apply. The read ends 4 residues shy of where the CDR3 ends; the end is completed using the germline J gene. The rearrangement links TRBV19 to TRBJ2-2; D is ambiguous. Germline values: CDR1 FNHDT, CDR2 SITEND (reference sequence). The V and J ends lost 6 bases and 5 bases respectively, with 8 bases between them. This CDR3 is built from 12 residues. The CDR3 region is CASIQTTGQLYF. The part of the CDR3 DNA that was read is TGTGCCAGCATCCAGACTACCGGG.

This clone was recorded at least ten times. Gene labels here are mouse ones. The CDR3 is cut off 4 residues early in the read; its end comes from the germline J gene. The sample carries other DNA sequences with the same CDR3. The rearrangement joins TRBV13-3 to TRBJ1-2; D is undetermined. The length of the CDR3 is 12 residues. Germline loops: CDR1 NNHDY, CDR2 SYVADS. V was trimmed by 2 bases and J by 2 bases, leaving 4 bases between them. The CDR3: CASSDRNSDYTF. CDR3 DNA (partial): TGTGCCAGCAGTGACAGGAACTCC.

This clone turned up a few times. Gene names and germline match the mouse. Coverage ceases 4 residues before the CDR3 finishes, and the germline J gene fills in the end. V usage is TRBV19 and J usage is TRBJ1-2; D perhaps matches TRBD1 (5 bases). V shed 2 bases and J shed 4 bases, with 9 bases lying between them. The CDR3 has 13 residues. Germline loops: CDR1 FNHDT, CDR2 SITEND (reference sequence). CDR3 region: CASSIQGGSDYTF. The part of the CDR3 DNA that was read is TGTGCCAGCAGTATCCAGGGAGGCTCC.

About this clone: Mouse names are used for the genes. With the read ending 4 residues before the CDR3 end, the germline J gene is used to fill in that end. The chain employs TRBV13-1 and TRBJ2-7; the D is unclear. Germline V lookup: CDR1 NSHNY, CDR2 SYGAGN. The CDR3 totals 13 residues. The CDR3 DNA, read in part, is TGTGCCAGCAGTGATGCACAGCTATAT. It yields the protein CASSDAQLY. In full, the CDR3 is CASSDAQLYEQYF.

Regarding this clone: The gene names here belong to mouse. The read comes to an end 4 residues before the CDR3 does, leaving the germline J gene to fill in the end. This chain uses TRBV31 with TRBJ2-5; maybe TRBD2 (6 bases). This CDR3 contains 13 residues. CDR1 is GKSSPN and CDR2 is SITVG in the germline V gene. Trimming shortened V by 5 bases and J by 0 bases, and 9 bases separated the two germline ends. CDR3 DNA, as far as it was read: TGTGCCTGGGTTTGGGGGAACCAAGAC. The encoded protein is CAWVWGNQD. The CDR3 in full is CAWVWGNQDTQYF.

This clone has more than one count but fewer than ten. Any gene name here is a mouse gene name. Coverage ceases 4 residues before the CDR3 finishes, and the germline J gene fills in the end. Other DNA variants within this sample encode the same CDR3. The V gene is TRBV13-3, the J gene TRBJ2-5; perhaps TRBD1 as D (6 bases). The germline V gene encodes CDR1 NNHDY and CDR2 SYVADS. CDR3 length: 13 residues. V lost 5 bases, J lost 3 bases, and 10 bases lay in between. Incomplete CDR3 DNA: TGTGCCAGCAGCCGGGACAAACAAGAC. As protein: CASSRDKQD. The entire CDR3 protein is CASSRDKQDTQYF. Based on the CDR3 plus reference TRBV13-3 and TRBJ2-5, the full variable domain is EAAVTQSPRSKVAVTGGKVTLSCHQTNNHDYMYWYRQDTGHGLRLIHYSYVADSTEKGDIPDGYKASRPSQENFSLILELASLSQTAVYFCASSRDKQDTQYFGPGTRLLVL.

As concerns this clone: Gene names and germline match the mouse. With the read ending 4 residues before the CDR3 end, the germline J gene is used to fill in that end. The identical CDR3 is also encoded by other nucleotide sequences in the sample. The genes are TRBV17 and TRBJ2-5, with D maybe TRBD1 (6 bases). Germline lookup yields CDR1 MNHDT and CDR2 YYDKIL. V was clipped by 3 bases and J by 3 bases, with 7 bases between them. This CDR3 contains 13 residues. The CDR3 sequence: CASSSRGQDTQYF. The CDR3 DNA, read in part, is TGTGCTAGCAGTAGCAGGGGACAAGAC.

This clone was observed a handful of times. Each gene name is a mouse one. The CDR3 end is not reached by the read, which stops 4 residues before it; the germline J gene fills it in. V is TRBV14 and J is TRBJ2-5; D is perhaps TRBD1 (6 bases). The CDR3 extends over 15 amino acids. The V gene's germline CDR1 is SGHDT and CDR2 FRDEAV. Trimming cost V 5 bases and J 0 bases, with 13 bases left between them. The sequenced CDR3 bases are TGTGCCAGCAGCCGGGGACATCCTAACCAAGAC. Its protein is CASSRGHPNQD. The complete CDR3 sequence is CASSRGHPNQDTQYF. The full variable domain, completed using reference TRBV14 and TRBJ2-5, is EAGVTQSPRYAVLQEGQAVSFWCDPISGHDTLYWYQQPRDQGPQLLVYFRDEAVIDNSQLPSDRFSAVRPKGTNSTLKIQSAKQGDTATYLCASSRGHPNQDTQYFGPGTRLLVL.

The table lists this clone with a few counts. Gene and germline names: mouse. CDR3 DNA, as far as it was read: TGTGCCAGCAGCCAAGTACCGGGACAGGGCTATGCT. Translation: CASSQVPGQGYA. The full CDR3 reads CASSQVPGQGYAEQFF. The rearrangement uses TRBV5 and TRBJ2-1; TRBD1 agrees at 9 bases. The CDR3 end falls 4 residues outside the read, so it is completed with the germline J gene. The germline gives CDR1 LGHNA, CDR2 YNLKQL (reference sequence). The CDR3 runs 16 residues. V dropped 1 base and J dropped 3; count of bases not matched to a gene: 4.

On this clone itself: Here the gene names and germline are mouse. Sequencing ends 4 residues short of the CDR3 end; the germline J gene provides the rest. Other DNA sequences within the sample encode an identical CDR3. This sequence joins TRBV13-3 and TRBJ1-1, with 8 bases matching TRBD1. Per the germline V gene, CDR1 is NNHDY and CDR2 is SYVADS. This CDR3 region has 15 residues. After removal of 0 bases from V and 1 base from J, the junction contained 2 bases not matched to a gene. CDR3 loop: CASSDAGTGNTEVFF. Incomplete CDR3 DNA: TGTGCCAGCAGTGATGCCGGGACAGGAAACACA.

As concerns this clone: Genes here carry mouse names. CDR3: CTCSAATTSNTGQLYF. The CDR3 DNA, read in part, is TGCACCTGCAGTGCAGCGACAACCTCAAACACCGGG. The chain recombines TRBV1 with TRBJ2-2; D unresolved. The DNA ends 4 residues before the CDR3 does, and the rest of the CDR3 is filled in from the germline J gene. V shed 1 base and J shed 0 bases, with 9 bases lying between them. Germline V CDR1 and CDR2: NSQYPW, LRSPGD (reference sequence). The CDR3 loop spans 16 amino acids.

To note about this clone: The gene names given are mouse names. The read gets to within 4 residues of the CDR3 end, and the germline J gene fills in the rest. V usage is TRBV13-3 and J usage is TRBJ1-2; D remains ambiguous. This CDR3 is 14 amino acids long. V dropped 1 base and J dropped 1 base, with 8 bases sitting between them. Germline V CDR1 and CDR2: NNHDY, SYVADS. CDR3 DNA, as far as it was read: TGTGCCAGCAGTGATAGACACCAAAACTCC. Translation gives CASSDRHQNS. The full CDR3 is CASSDRHQNSDYTF.

This clone appeared a few times. Gene names and germline match the mouse. The CDR3 is cut off 4 residues early in the read; its end comes from the germline J gene. The rearrangement uses TRBV13-1 and TRBJ2-1, with 8 bases that match TRBD2. Germline CDR1 and CDR2: NSHNY and SYGAGN. V trimming: 1 base; J trimming: 1 base; junction bases outside the gene matches: 4. The CDR3 loop spans 16 amino acids. The sequenced CDR3 bases are TGTGCCAGCAGTGATCTACTGGGGGAGAACTATGCT. The encoded protein is CASSDLLGENYA. The CDR3, in full, reads CASSDLLGENYAEQFF.

On this clone itself: The genes and germline here are from mouse. The read finishes 4 residues shy of the CDR3 end, and the germline J gene is used to complete it. The chain links TRBV13-2 to TRBJ2-7, with 9 bases aligning to TRBD2. This CDR3 contains 14 residues. The germline CDR1 and CDR2 sequences are NNHNN and SYGAGS (reference sequence). CDR3 DNA, as far as it was read: TGTGCCAGCGGTGCCAGGACTGGGGCTTAT. Its translation: CASGARTGAY. The whole CDR3 protein is CASGARTGAYEQYF.

This clone was counted only a few times. All gene names here are mouse names. The CDR3 end falls 4 residues outside the read, so it is completed with the germline J gene. The chain has TRBV13-1 and TRBJ2-1; 9 nucleotides align to TRBD1. Trimming cost V 5 bases and J 0 bases; bases outside gene matches: 0. CDR1 is NSHNY, CDR2 SYGAGN, per germline. CDR3 length equals 14 residues. CDR3 bases read: TGTGCCAGCAGACAGGGGGCTAACTATGCT. It yields the protein CASRQGANYA. The full CDR3 protein reads CASRQGANYAEQFF.

In regard to this clone: Here the gene names and germline are mouse. The read ends 4 residues early relative to the CDR3; the germline J gene fills the gap. This chain uses TRBV1 with TRBJ2-5, with a weak D call TRBD1 (6 bases). The V gene lost 5 bases and the J gene lost 2 bases, with 8 bases spanning the gap. In germline, CDR1 is NSQYPW, CDR2 LRSPGD (reference sequence). The CDR3 is 13 amino acids. The CDR3 here is CTCSTGLQDTQYF. CDR3 bases read: TGCACCTGCAGTACAGGGCTCCAAGAC. The whole variable domain, remainder taken from reference TRBV1 and TRBJ2-5, is VTLLEQNPRWRLVPRGQAVNLRCILKNSQYPWMSWYQQDLQKQLQWLFTLRSPGDKEVKSLPGADYLATRVTDTELRLQVANMSQGRTLYCTCSTGLQDTQYFGPGTRLLVL.

This clone was seen more than once but under ten times. Gene names and germline refer to mouse. The DNA ends 4 residues before the CDR3 does, and the rest of the CDR3 is filled in from the germline J gene. The rearrangement links TRBV17 to TRBJ2-1; tentatively, D is TRBD1 (6 bases). V dropped 6 bases and J dropped 4 bases, with 10 bases sitting between them. Germline CDR1 is MNHDT and CDR2 is YYDKIL. The CDR3 length is 13 residues. Here the CDR3 reads CASRADRYAEQFF. The covered CDR3 bases are TGTGCTAGCAGGGCGGACAGATATGCT.

As for this clone: Each gene name is a mouse one. The identical CDR3 is also encoded by other nucleotide sequences in the sample. CDR3 DNA, as far as it was read: TGTGCCAGCCGACAGGGGTACACA. Its protein product is CASRQGYT. In full, the CDR3 reads CASRQGYTEVFF. The genes are TRBV13-1 and TRBJ1-1, with 8 nucleotides matching TRBD1. The read terminates 4 residues ahead of where the CDR3 ends, so the germline J gene completes it. With V trimmed by 7 bases and J by 3 bases, 2 bases remained unmatched. Germline lookup yields CDR1 NSHNY and CDR2 SYGAGN. The CDR3 totals 12 residues.